Listed here are 12 T cell receptor beta chains from one sample, sequenced in a study of identifying expanded T cells in peripheral blood. Method: immunoSEQ multiplex PCR; TCRdb's copy keeps in-frame clones and lacks some. The table includes about 81,000 clones, roughly 89% detected once. The material sequenced was blood. These receptor sequences come from a person aged 18 to 70 in good health.

This chain links TRBV7-3 with TRBJ2-2; TRBD2 matches at 7 bases. With 6 bases clipped from V and 0 bases from J, the junction kept 7 bases outside the gene matches. The length of the CDR3 is 16 residues. The V gene's germline CDR1 is SGHTA and CDR2 FQGTGA. This CDR3 is CASRLGLGSNTGELFF. The DNA of the CDR3 is TGTGCCAGCAGACTCGGACTAGGCTCGAACACCGGGGAGCTGTTTTTT.

The CDR3 DNA is TGTGCCAGCAGTTTATACAATGAGCAGTTCTTC. This codes for CASSLYNEQFF. This chain uses TRBV6-5 with TRBJ2-1; the D is unclear. The length of the CDR3 is 11 residues. Germline values: CDR1 MNHEY, CDR2 SVGAGI. V was clipped by 4 bases and J by 4 bases, with 2 bases between them.

This clone was counted only a few times. This rearrangement joins TRBV7-6 to TRBJ1-3; TRBD1 is a possible D gene (5 bases). This CDR3 has 16 residues. Germline V CDR1 and CDR2: SGHVS, FNYEAQ. The V end lost 1 base, the J end lost 0 bases, and 10 bases lay between the germline ends. The CDR3 DNA reads TGTGCCAGCAGCTTAGAAAACGGACACTCTGGAAACACCATATATTTT. It encodes CASSLENGHSGNTIYF.

The rearrangement joins TRBV7-9 to TRBJ2-7, with D maybe TRBD1 (5 bases). The length of the CDR3 is 14 residues. V lost 4 bases and J lost 2, with 12 bases in between. Germline loops: CDR1 SEHNR, CDR2 FQNEAQ (reference sequence). Here the CDR3 reads CASSYSRDTYEQYF. The CDR3 DNA follows: TGTGCCAGCAGCTACTCCAGGGATACCTACGAGCAGTACTTC.

The chain links TRBV11-2 to TRBJ1-5, with 9 bases that match TRBD1. V lost 4 bases and J lost 6; bases outside the gene matches: 10. Germline V gene data show CDR1 as SGHAT and CDR2 as FQNNGV. This CDR3 comprises 16 residues. In DNA form, the CDR3 reads TGTGCCAGCAGCTCGATACAGGGGGCTAAAGGTCAGCCCCAGCATTTT. Translating gives CASSSIQGAKGQPQHF.

The rearrangement joins TRBV28 to TRBJ1-1; D is ambiguous. The germline V gene encodes CDR1 MDHEN and CDR2 SYDVKM. The V gene lost 5 bases and the J gene lost 1 base, with 14 bases spanning the gap. The CDR3 extends over 15 amino acids. CDR3 in amino acids: CASSPHRSANTEAFF. The DNA for the CDR3 is TGTGCCAGCAGTCCCCATAGATCCGCGAACACTGAAGCTTTCTTT.

This chain joins TRBV9 and TRBJ2-5, with TRBD2 matching over 7 bases. The J call is doubtful: the DNA matches TRBJ2-7 better. Germline CDR1 SGDLS, CDR2 YYNGEE. The CDR3 spans 15 residues. DNA of the CDR3: TGTGCCAGCAGCGTAGCCGCCGGGAGGTCCGACGAGCAGTACTTC. Translating it yields CASSVAAGRSDEQYF.

This chain connects TRBV5-6 to TRBJ2-7; 8 bases map to TRBD1. The CDR3 totals 13 residues. After removal of 2 bases from V and 3 bases from J, the junction contained 1 base not matched to a gene. Germline values: CDR1 SGHDT, CDR2 YYEEEE. The CDR3 sequence is CASSLQGGYEQYF. CDR3 DNA: TGTGCCAGCAGCTTACAGGGGGGCTACGAGCAGTACTTC. Full variable domain (missing parts from reference TRBV5-6 and TRBJ2-7): DAGVTQSPTHLIKTRGQQVTLRCSPKSGHDTVSWYQQALGQGPQFIFQYYEEEERQRGNFPDRFSGHQFPNYSSELNVNALLLGDSALYLCASSLQGGYEQYFGPGTRLTVT.

The chain combines TRBV4-1 with TRBJ2-7; 10 bases fit TRBD1. The trim removed 4 bases at V and 5 bases at J, leaving 11 bases unmatched. Germline loops: CDR1 MGHRA, CDR2 YSYEKL. The CDR3 covers 16 residues. The CDR3 here is CASSPSPGQGSHEQYF. The CDR3 DNA follows: TGCGCCAGCAGCCCGTCACCGGGACAGGGGAGCCACGAGCAGTACTTC.

V usage is TRBV5-4 and J usage is TRBJ2-7, with 7 bases fitting TRBD1. Germline trimming cut 1 base from V and 1 base from J; bases unmatched to any gene: 5. CDR3 length: 15 residues. Per germline, CDR1 SGHNT and CDR2 YYREEE (reference sequence). DNA of the CDR3: TGTGCCAGCAGCTTGACCCCGGACAGGTCCTACGAGCAGTACTTC. Protein sequence: CASSLTPDRSYEQYF.

The chain couples TRBV19 to TRBJ2-7, with 7 bases identical to TRBD2. Germline V gene sequence: CDR1 LNHDA, CDR2 SQIVND (reference sequence). After removal of 7 bases from V and 5 bases from J, the junction contained 8 bases not matched to a gene. The CDR3 loop spans 13 amino acids. The CDR3: CASNSGTTDEQYF. In DNA, the CDR3 is TGTGCCAGTAACAGCGGGACTACCGACGAGCAGTACTTC.

This clone turned up a few times. J is TRBJ1-2 and V is TRBV7-8, with D unresolved. This CDR3 has 14 residues. Trimming pared 1 base from V and 3 bases from J, leaving 9 bases between. Germline-derived CDR1 and CDR2 are SGHVS and FQNEAQ. The DNA of the CDR3 is TGTGCCAGCAGCTTAGGAGGAGAATACTATGGCTACACCTTC. This encodes CASSLGGEYYGYTF.